This TCR beta chain was identified in a study of T cells in tuberculosis. General study points: Active tuberculosis alpha repertoires lay closer to GMM-specific TCRs than controls'. Active tuberculosis patients had shorter CDR3-alpha; the beta difference was nonsignificant.

Data came from immunoSEQ multiplex PCR; TCRdb stores just in-frame clones and leaves some out. Of roughly 45,000 clones listed, around 94% are singletons. There are 15 residues in the CDR3. The ends were cut back, 0 bases at V and 2 bases at J, with 11 bases in the middle. CDR1 and CDR2 from the germline V gene are WNHNN and SYGVQD (reference sequence). This clone was counted only a few times. Antigen specificity is unknown. The rearrangement links TRBV10-1 to TRBJ2-7; D is possibly TRBD2 (5 bases). This clonotype was obtained from a donor aged 5 to 30 with latent tuberculosis or without tuberculosis infection. Some clones in this sample may be carry-over from other donors' samples. Input material: PBMCs. The CDR3 here is CASSESIEGTYEQYF. CDR3 sequence (DNA): TGCGCCAGCAGTGAGTCGATTGAGGGAACCTACGAGCAGTACTTC.